Listed here are 27 T cell receptor beta chains from one sample, sequenced in a study of T cell responses to AZD1222 COVID-19 vaccine. Data came from immunoSEQ multiplex PCR; TCRdb stores just in-frame clones and leaves some out. Of 25,000 to 30,000 clones in the sample, about 94% are singletons; the top ten hold over 8%. The sample here was peripheral blood, taken on day 0 of AZD1222 vaccination. The receptor source for this set is an adult in good health.

This clone was recorded only once. V gene TRBV11-2 combines with J gene TRBJ1-2; D call uncertain. In germline, CDR1 is SGHAT, CDR2 FQNNGV. This CDR3 region has 11 residues. Trimming shortened V by 1 base and J by 8 bases, and 5 bases separated the two germline ends. The CDR3 loop is CASSLGPGYTF. The CDR3 coding sequence is TGTGCCAGCAGCTTAGGTCCAGGCTACACCTTC.

This rearrangement joins TRBV5-6 to TRBJ1-4, with D uncertain. V was cut by 1 base and J by 0 bases, with 10 bases left in between. Germline V CDR1 and CDR2: SGHDT, YYEEEE. This CDR3 spans 16 amino acids. The CDR3, as DNA: TGTGCCAGCAGCTTGTTCAGAACCTCAACTAATGAAAAACTGTTTTTT. This gives the protein CASSLFRTSTNEKLFF.

The V call is TRBV30, the J call TRBJ1-5; tentatively, D is TRBD1 (6 bases). This CDR3 spans 13 amino acids. Trimming took 2 bases from V and 4 from J, leaving 9 bases between them. Germline CDR1 GTSNPN, CDR2 SVGIG (reference sequence). CDR3 DNA sequence: TGTGCCTGGAGTTTAACAGGGAATCAGCCCCAGCATTTT. The encoded protein is CAWSLTGNQPQHF. Using reference TRBV30 and TRBJ1-5 for the parts outside the CDR3, the full variable domain is SQTIHQWPATLVQPVGSPLSLECTVEGTSNPNLYWYRQAAGRGLQLLFYSVGIGQISSEVPQNLSASRPQDRQFILSSKKLLLSDSGFYLCAWSLTGNQPQHFGDGTRLSIL.

V gene TRBV6-5 combines with J gene TRBJ2-2, with 7 bases lining up with TRBD2. The CDR3 runs to 14 residues. In germline, CDR1 is MNHEY, CDR2 SVGAGI. J gave up 7 bases and V 8 bases, and 10 bases lay outside the gene matches. This chain's CDR3 is CASVTSRGIGELFF. In DNA form, the CDR3 reads TGTGCCAGCGTGACTAGCCGGGGGATCGGGGAGCTGTTTTTT.

The rearrangement uses TRBV6-4 and TRBJ2-2, with 7 bases that match TRBD1. CDR3 length: 16 amino acids. V trimming: 6 bases; J trimming: 0 bases; junction bases outside the gene matches: 7. Germline loops: CDR1 MRHNA, CDR2 SNTAGT. The CDR3 bases are TGTGCCAGCAGAGGGGACAGTTACGCGAACACCGGGGAGCTGTTTTTT. This encodes CASRGDSYANTGELFF.

The chain links TRBV7-9 to TRBJ1-2; a possible D gene is TRBD1 (5 bases). Germline lookup yields CDR1 SEHNR and CDR2 FQNEAQ (reference sequence). Trimming removed 7 bases from V and 7 bases from J, with 13 bases in between. CDR3 size: 12 residues. CDR3 DNA sequence: TGTGCCAGCATACTCGGGGGAGGTGGCTACACCTTC. Protein: CASILGGGGYTF.

This rearrangement joins TRBV2 to TRBJ1-1, with D possibly TRBD1 on 5 matching bases. Germline V gene data show CDR1 as SNHLY and CDR2 as FYNNEI. CDR3 length: 15 amino acids. Trimming stripped 6 bases from V and 1 base from J, with 15 bases between. Here the CDR3 reads CASSVGSQGNTEAFF. The CDR3 nucleotides read TGTGCCAGCAGCGTGGGATCGCAGGGGAACACTGAAGCTTTCTTT.

The chain joins TRBV19 to TRBJ1-6; D remains unclear. CDR1 is LNHDA, CDR2 SQIVND, per germline (reference sequence). Deletions cut 4 bases from V and 1 base from J, with 8 bases between. This CDR3 region has 15 residues. The CDR3 DNA reads TGTGCCAGTAGTACCACGGGATCCTATAATTCACCCCTCCACTTT. This encodes CASSTTGSYNSPLHF.

This sequence joins TRBV3-1 (or the pseudogene TRBV3-2) and TRBJ2-2, with no clear D. V was clipped by 5 bases and J by 4 bases, with 2 bases between them. Germline V gene data show CDR1 as LGHDT and CDR2 as YNNKEL (reference sequence). The length of the CDR3 is 11 residues. The CDR3 reads CASSSTGELFF. CDR3 nucleotide sequence: TGTGCCAGCAGCAGCACCGGGGAGCTGTTTTTT.

V and J are TRBV7-8 and TRBJ2-4; D is possibly TRBD2 (5 bases). Germline CDR1 is SGHVS and CDR2 is FQNEAQ. The CDR3 has 13 residues. Trimming took off 2 bases at V and 13 bases at J, with 15 bases between the two ends. The CDR3 coding sequence is TGTGCCAGCAGCTTATCCCGCCTGACGGGGCAGTACTTC. Translated, it gives CASSLSRLTGQYF.

This clone was counted a single time. The chain uses TRBV18 and TRBJ2-1; TRBD2 might be the D (6 bases). V shed 3 bases and J shed 7 bases, with 16 bases lying between them. The CDR3 has 15 amino acids. From germline, CDR1 is KGHSH and CDR2 LQKENI. The CDR3 sequence is CASSPYSGSGNEQFF. DNA of the CDR3: TGTGCCAGCTCACCCTATAGCGGATCGGGGAATGAGCAGTTCTTC. Full variable domain (missing parts from reference TRBV18 and TRBJ2-1): NAGVMQNPRHLVRRRGQEARLRCSPMKGHSHVYWYRQLPEEGLKFMVYLQKENIIDESGMPKERFSAEFPKEGPSILRIQQVVRGDSAAYFCASSPYSGSGNEQFFGPGTRLTVL.

The chain uses TRBV28 and TRBJ2-3; D perhaps matches TRBD2 (6 bases). The CDR3 totals 14 residues. Trimming stripped 5 bases from V and 5 bases from J, with 14 bases between. CDR1 and CDR2 (germline): MDHEN, SYDVKM. CDR3 sequence (DNA): TGTGCCAGCAGTCCCGGCGGGGAAGGAGATACGCAGTATTTT. Protein sequence: CASSPGGEGDTQYF.

The chain combines TRBV30 with TRBJ1-6; D is unresolved. The V end lost 0 bases, the J end lost 0 bases, and 3 bases lay between the germline ends. Germline lookup yields CDR1 GTSNPN and CDR2 SVGIG (reference sequence). This CDR3 is 14 amino acids long. The CDR3, as DNA: TGTGCCTGGAGTGTCAGCTCCTATAATTCACCCCTCCACTTT. As protein: CAWSVSSYNSPLHF.

This chain links TRBV6-5 with TRBJ1-2, with D maybe TRBD1 (6 bases). The CDR3 runs to 13 residues. Germline assignment: CDR1 MNHEY and CDR2 SVGAGI. The V end was cut by 6 bases, the J end by 4 bases, with 12 bases between. The CDR3 region is CASRGQYIYGYTF. The DNA of the CDR3 is TGTGCCAGCAGAGGACAGTACATCTATGGCTACACCTTC.

This clone came up once. The chain carries TRBV12-5 and TRBJ2-1; the match to TRBD2 covers 13 bases. Germline V gene sequence: CDR1 LGHNT, CDR2 FRNRAP. The ends lost 7 bases at V and 10 bases at J; junction bases unmatched: 4. The CDR3 extends over 13 amino acids. The CDR3 DNA follows: TGTGCTAGTGTAGGACTAGCGGGAGCGGAGCAGTTCTTC. Residues: CASVGLAGAEQFF.

The count of this clone is one. The gene calls are TRBV7-2 and TRBJ1-5; D is unresolved. V was cut by 4 bases and J by 2 bases, with 9 bases left in between. Germline loops: CDR1 SGHTA, CDR2 FQGNSA. The CDR3 consists of 14 residues. The CDR3, as DNA: TGTGCCAGCAGCTCCACGATGGGCAATCAGCCCCAGCATTTT. It is translated as CASSSTMGNQPQHF.

The chain links TRBV18 to TRBJ1-2; 7 bases are shared with TRBD1. Unmatched junction bases numbered 8, after V lost 2 bases and J lost 2 bases. Germline assignment: CDR1 KGHSH and CDR2 LQKENI. The CDR3 has 16 amino acids. CDR3 nucleotide sequence: TGTGCCAGCTCACCAATGACAGGGAAGGTGAACTATGGCTACACCTTC. Amino acids: CASSPMTGKVNYGYTF.

This chain uses TRBV19 with TRBJ2-1; 10 nucleotides agree with TRBD2. Per the germline V gene, CDR1 is LNHDA and CDR2 is SQIVND (reference sequence). The CDR3 consists of 17 residues. V gave up 3 bases and J gave up 1 base; unmatched junction bases: 6. Here the CDR3 reads CASSIRLAGESYNEQFF. For the CDR3, the DNA is TGTGCCAGTAGTATCCGCCTAGCGGGAGAGTCCTACAATGAGCAGTTCTTC.

The chain combines TRBV11-2 with TRBJ2-1; the D gene could be TRBD1 or TRBD2 (5 bases each). V shed 5 bases and J shed 8 bases, with 13 bases lying between them. Germline-derived CDR1 and CDR2 are SGHAT and FQNNGV. The CDR3 spans 13 residues. The CDR3 DNA sequence: TGTGCCAGCAGCCCTCCCGGGGCCGATGAGCAGTTCTTC. Its protein product is CASSPPGADEQFF.

V is TRBV6-5 and J is TRBJ2-2, with D hard to call. Germline CDR1 MNHEY, CDR2 SVGAGI. The CDR3 has 15 amino acids. Trimming shortened V by 2 bases and J by 4 bases, and 11 bases separated the two germline ends. DNA of the CDR3: TGTGCCAGCAGTTACAGCAGCCGGATCACCGGGGAGCTGTTTTTT. Residues: CASSYSSRITGELFF.

This rearrangement joins TRBV13 to TRBJ2-1; TRBD2 matches 8 bases. Germline-derived CDR1 and CDR2 are PRHDT and FYEKMQ (reference sequence). With V trimmed by 0 bases and J by 2 bases, 3 bases remained unmatched. The CDR3 contains 16 residues. The CDR3 sequence is CASSLGLAAAYNEQFF. As DNA, the CDR3 is TGTGCCAGCAGCTTAGGACTAGCGGCCGCCTACAATGAGCAGTTCTTC.

The rearrangement uses TRBV5-1 and TRBJ2-2; the match to TRBD2 covers 12 bases. CDR3 length: 16 amino acids. Germline V gene sequence: CDR1 SGHRS, CDR2 YFSETQ. After removal of 3 bases from V and 4 bases from J, the junction contained 4 bases not matched to a gene. CDR3 loop: CASSSPSGGATGELFF. The CDR3 DNA reads as TGCGCCAGCAGCTCCCCTAGCGGGGGGGCCACCGGGGAGCTGTTTTTT. The full variable domain, completed using reference TRBV5-1 and TRBJ2-2, is KAGVTQTPRYLIKTRGQQVTLSCSPISGHRSVSWYQQTPGQGLQFLFEYFSETQRNKGNFPGRFSGRQFSNSRSEMNVSTLELGDSALYLCASSSPSGGATGELFFGEGSRLTVL.

This clone was seen once. The chain carries TRBV5-1 and TRBJ1-2, with no clear D. Trimming pared 1 base from V and 2 bases from J, leaving 12 bases between. CDR3 length equals 15 residues. Per germline, CDR1 SGHRS and CDR2 YFSETQ. The CDR3 sequence: CASSLLGGQNYGYTF. The CDR3 DNA reads as TGCGCCAGCAGCTTGCTTGGAGGTCAAAACTATGGCTACACCTTC. Drawing the rest from reference TRBV5-1 and TRBJ1-2, the complete variable domain is KAGVTQTPRYLIKTRGQQVTLSCSPISGHRSVSWYQQTPGQGLQFLFEYFSETQRNKGNFPGRFSGRQFSNSRSEMNVSTLELGDSALYLCASSLLGGQNYGYTFGSGTRLTVV.

The chain recombines TRBV29-1 with TRBJ2-2, with TRBD1 identical over 12 bases. The V and J ends lost 4 bases and 2 bases, in that order; junction bases with no gene match: 2. CDR1 and CDR2 from the germline V gene are SQVTM and ANQGSEA. The CDR3 spans 15 residues. The DNA of the CDR3 is TGCAGCGTTGGGGGACAGGGGGCAAACACCGGGGAGCTGTTTTTT. It yields the protein CSVGGQGANTGELFF.

V is TRBV3-1 (or the pseudogene TRBV3-2) and J is TRBJ1-5; a possible D gene is TRBD1 (5 bases). Germline loops: CDR1 LGHDT, CDR2 YNNKEL (reference sequence). The V gene lost 6 bases and the J gene lost 6 bases, with 12 bases spanning the gap. This CDR3 has 13 amino acids. The CDR3: CASSWGKGQPQHF. In DNA, the CDR3 is TGTGCCAGCAGTTGGGGCAAGGGTCAGCCCCAGCATTTT.

Only one count was recorded for this clone. This sequence joins TRBV2 and TRBJ1-1; maybe TRBD1 (5 bases). The CDR3 is made up of 14 amino acids. V dropped 6 bases and J dropped 4 bases, with 15 bases sitting between them. Germline lookup yields CDR1 SNHLY and CDR2 FYNNEI. CDR3 amino acids: CASRAHGAGTEAFF. The CDR3 DNA reads TGTGCCAGCAGGGCACACGGGGCCGGCACTGAAGCTTTCTTT.

This clone turned up a few times. A junction boundary mismatches the germline segment, possibly from a read error. The rearrangement links TRBV7-7 to TRBJ2-5; 11 nucleotides align to TRBD2. CDR3 length: 15 residues. CDR1 is SSHAT, CDR2 FNYEAQ, per germline (reference sequence). CDR3 loop: CASRTGTSGQETQYF. The CDR3 DNA reads as TGTGCTAGCAGAACCGGGACTAGCGGACAAGAGACCCAGTACTTC.